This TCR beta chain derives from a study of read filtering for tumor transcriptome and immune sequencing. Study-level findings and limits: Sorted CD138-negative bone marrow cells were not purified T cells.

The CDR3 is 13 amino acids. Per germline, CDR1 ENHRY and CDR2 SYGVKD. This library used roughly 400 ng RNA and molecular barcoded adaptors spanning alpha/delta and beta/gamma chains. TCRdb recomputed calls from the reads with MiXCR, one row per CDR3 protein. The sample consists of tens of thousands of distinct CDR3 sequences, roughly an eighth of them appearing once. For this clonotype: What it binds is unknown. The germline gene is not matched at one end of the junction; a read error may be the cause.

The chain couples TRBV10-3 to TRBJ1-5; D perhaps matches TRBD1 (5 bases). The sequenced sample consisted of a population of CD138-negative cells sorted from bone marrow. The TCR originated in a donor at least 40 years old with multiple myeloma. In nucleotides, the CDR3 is TGTACCATCGGCGGGACGGACGCGCAGCCCCAGCATTTT. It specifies CTIGGTDAQPQHF.